Reported below is one TCR beta chain. Its antigen is not identified. From germline, CDR1 is MNHEY and CDR2 SMNVEV (reference sequence). The length of the CDR3 is 14 residues. The V and J ends lost 5 bases and 5 bases, in that order; junction bases with no gene match: 4. This sample is drawn from a study of siplizumab effects on memory and regulatory T cells. The study, taken as a whole, reports: Roughly 80-96% of proliferating CD4+ or CD8+ clones lacked an assignable naive or memory phenotype. Contribution to the alloresponse seemed major for naive T cells, which also seemed more diverse than memory cells. Mean Treg-derived proportions of mappable alloreactive CD4+ clones were just under 70% for siplizumab and around 30% for controls.

Donor pairs, a few in total, had unstimulated naive, memory, effector memory and TEMRA subsets sequenced. The assay was immunoSEQ multiplex PCR, and TCRdb's table has in-frame clones only and misses some. The sample shows over 50,000 clones, roughly 85% of them seen only once. The rearrangement uses TRBV27 and TRBJ1-5, with 9 bases lining up with TRBD1. The sequenced sample consisted of memory CD4+ T cells sorted from blood. The clonotype originates from a human donor in good health. The CDR3 region is CASSGQGSHQPQHF. The CDR3, as DNA: TGTGCCAGCAGTGGACAGGGGAGTCATCAGCCCCAGCATTTT.